Below, 8 T cell receptor beta chains from the same sample are listed, as sequenced in a study of T cells after yellow fever vaccination. TCRdb called the 5' RACE reads again in MiXCR, with one record for every CDR3 protein. The sample holds over 65,000 distinct CDR3 sequences, 10% to 15% seen once. This sample comprised CD8+ T cells not binding an NS4B(214-222) dextramer, sorted from PBMCs, obtained less than 25 days after the first yellow fever vaccination. The receptors were gathered from a young man who received the YFV17D yellow fever vaccine.

A few counts support this clonotype. The rearrangement links TRBV5-4 to TRBJ1-4; a possible D gene is TRBD1 (5 bases). V lost 3 bases and J 4 bases, leaving 16 bases between the germline ends. The CDR3 covers 16 residues. CDR1 and CDR2 from the germline V gene are SGHNT and YYREEE (reference sequence). The CDR3 DNA follows: TGTGCCAGCAGCTCGGATGACCGGGACGGTAATGAAAAACTGTTTTTT. This codes for CASSSDDRDGNEKLFF.

The gene calls are TRBV12-3 or TRBV12-4 and TRBJ2-4; D is possibly TRBD2 (5 bases). Trimming took 3 bases from V and 13 from J, leaving 22 bases between them. The CDR3 consists of 15 residues. CDR3 DNA: TGTGCCAGCAGTTTCAGCGTCTTGTCCGCTCGCGGGCAGTACTTC. Translation: CASSFSVLSARGQYF.

This clonotype was seen many times. V usage is TRBV10-3 and J usage is TRBJ2-7; D is unclear. Germline CDR1 ENHRY, CDR2 SYGVKD. The CDR3 is made up of 15 amino acids. Trimming stripped 0 bases from V and 2 bases from J, with 11 bases between. The CDR3 protein is CAISESRTTPYEQYF. The DNA for the CDR3 is TGTGCCATCAGTGAGTCGAGAACAACCCCCTACGAGCAGTACTTC.

This clonotype was observed a handful of times. V is TRBV27 and J is TRBJ2-3, with 8 bases fitting TRBD2. J lost 3 bases, V lost 1 base, and 3 bases had no gene match. The CDR3 runs to 15 residues. Germline values: CDR1 MNHEY, CDR2 SMNVEV (reference sequence). The CDR3 here is CASSLLRGETDTQYF. The CDR3 nucleotides read TGTGCCAGCAGTTTATTGCGGGGGGAGACAGATACGCAGTATTTT.

This clonotype showed up just a few times. The gene calls are TRBV4-1 and TRBJ2-1; tentatively, D is TRBD1 or TRBD2 (6 bases each). The ends were cut back, 1 base at V and 6 bases at J, with 10 bases in the middle. The CDR3 extends over 14 amino acids. In germline, CDR1 is MGHRA, CDR2 YSYEKL. The CDR3 is CASSQGGTINEQFF. The CDR3 nucleotides are TGCGCCAGCAGCCAAGGCGGGACAATCAATGAGCAGTTCTTC.

The chain carries TRBV4-2 and TRBJ2-2; D perhaps matches TRBD2 (7 bases). The V gene's germline CDR1 is LGHNA and CDR2 YNFKEQ. The V gene lost 6 bases and the J gene lost 6 bases, with 14 bases spanning the gap. The CDR3 extends over 14 amino acids. DNA of the CDR3: TGTGCCAGCAGGGGGGCGGGGGACCCCGGGGAGCTGTTTTTT. Its protein product is CASRGAGDPGELFF.

This chain connects TRBV5-5 to TRBJ2-2, with D maybe TRBD1 (5 bases). Germline V gene sequence: CDR1 SGHKS, CDR2 YYEKEE (reference sequence). This CDR3 has 15 residues. Trimming took 3 bases from V and 6 from J, leaving 15 bases between them. CDR3: CASSSTVRSAGELFF. Here the CDR3 DNA reads TGTGCCAGCAGCTCGACAGTACGGAGTGCCGGGGAGCTGTTTTTT.

This chain joins TRBV13 and TRBJ2-7, with D possibly being TRBD1 or TRBD2 (5 bases each). Trimming left V 5 bases short and J 4 bases short, with 15 bases between. The germline V gene encodes CDR1 PRHDT and CDR2 FYEKMQ (reference sequence). The CDR3 extends over 14 amino acids. CDR3 sequence reads: CASSREGRWYEQYF. The CDR3 DNA follows: TGTGCCAGCAGCCGCGAGGGGCGATGGTACGAGCAGTACTTC.